Following are 11 T cell receptor beta chains from one sample sequenced in a study of beta chain features in type 1 diabetes. Sequenced material consisted of expressed TCRB transcripts (all of the isolated RNA was reverse transcribed). The table came from immunoSEQ multiplex PCR; TCRdb's copy has only in-frame clones and leaves some out. Of more than 300,000 clones in the sample, around 12% were seen once. The source material was naive CD4+ T cells from blood. The receptors stem from a man aged 18 to 29 in good health.

The chain is built from TRBV11-2 and TRBJ1-1; D gene ambiguous. Trimming cost V 3 bases and J 1 base, with 18 bases left between them. The CDR3 length is 17 residues. Germline V gene lookup returns CDR1 SGHAT and CDR2 FQNNGV. The DNA of the CDR3 is TGTGCCAGCAGCTTTCCTCAGGTTATAAGTTCGAACACTGAAGCTTTCTTT. It is translated as CASSFPQVISSNTEAFF.

This clone was found a few times. This CDR3 is CASSLITGGYNEQFF. The CDR3 nucleotides are TGTGCCAGCAGCTTAATTACGGGAGGGTACAATGAGCAGTTCTTC. The chain links TRBV7-2 to TRBJ2-1, with 8 bases identical to TRBD2. V gave up 2 bases and J gave up 4 bases; unmatched junction bases: 4. This CDR3 is built from 15 residues. The germline CDR1 and CDR2 sequences are SGHTA and FQGNSA.

V gene TRBV4-2 combines with J gene TRBJ2-3, with unresolved D. The ends were cut back, 5 bases at V and 4 bases at J, with 10 bases in the middle. The CDR3 is 13 amino acids. Germline-derived CDR1 and CDR2 are LGHNA and YNFKEQ. CDR3 DNA: TGTGCCAGCAGCAGCAAGATCGCAGATACGCAGTATTTT. This sequence encodes CASSSKIADTQYF.

This chain links TRBV5-1 with TRBJ2-2, with 8 bases lining up with TRBD2. The CDR3 totals 15 residues. From germline, CDR1 is SGHRS and CDR2 YFSETQ. J lost 7 bases, V lost 5 bases, and 10 bases had no gene match. CDR3 sequence (DNA): TGCGCCAGCAGAAACTACAGCGGGAGCGTCGGGGAGCTGTTTTTT. Encoded protein: CASRNYSGSVGELFF.

This clone was detected only a few times. The rearrangement links TRBV5-4 to TRBJ2-7, with 11 bases identical to TRBD2. Germline loops: CDR1 SGHNT, CDR2 YYREEE (reference sequence). This CDR3 contains 16 residues. J was trimmed by 5 bases and V by 0 bases; bases with no gene match: 7. The CDR3 sequence is CASSLALAGGHHEQYF. The DNA of the CDR3 is TGTGCCAGCAGCTTGGCTTTAGCGGGAGGGCACCACGAGCAGTACTTC.

The V call is TRBV7-3, the J call TRBJ1-6; 7 bases are a match to TRBD1. With 2 bases clipped from V and 7 bases from J, the junction kept 5 bases outside the gene matches. Germline lookup yields CDR1 SGHTA and CDR2 FQGTGA. This CDR3 region has 15 residues. Written as DNA, the CDR3 is TGTGCCAGCAGCTTAGGACAGGCCCAGAATTCACCCCTCCACTTT. Protein product: CASSLGQAQNSPLHF.

This rearrangement joins TRBV7-2 to TRBJ2-5; a possible D gene is TRBD1 (6 bases). Germline loops: CDR1 SGHTA, CDR2 FQGNSA. The CDR3 contains 14 residues. V lost 3 bases, J lost 2 bases, and 10 bases lay in between. This chain's CDR3 is CASSLLGGQETQYF. CDR3 coding DNA: TGTGCCAGCAGCTTGCTAGGGGGACAAGAGACCCAGTACTTC.

Concerning this clone itself: In the same sample, other DNA sequences code for this CDR3. The gene calls are TRBV7-2 and TRBJ2-7, with TRBD2 identical over 9 bases. The CDR3 is made up of 14 amino acids. Per germline, CDR1 SGHTA and CDR2 FQGNSA. With V trimmed by 2 bases and J by 2 bases, 1 base remained unmatched. As DNA, the CDR3 is TGTGCCAGCAGCTTACTAGCGGGAACCTACGAGCAGTACTTC. This gives the protein CASSLLAGTYEQYF.

This clone came up a few times. The CDR3 nucleotides are TGTGCCAGCAGCCGTCAGGGGGTCCATGGCTACACCTTC. It specifies CASSRQGVHGYTF. The chain employs TRBV9 and TRBJ1-2; 7 bases are shared with TRBD1. Germline lookup yields CDR1 SGDLS and CDR2 YYNGEE. V lost 4 bases and J lost 6; bases outside the gene matches: 6. CDR3 length: 13 residues. The complete variable domain, with remaining parts taken from reference TRBV9 and TRBJ1-2, reads DSGVTQTPKHLITATGQRVTLRCSPRSGDLSVYWYQQSLDQGLQFLIQYYNGEERAKGNILERFSAQQFPDLHSELNLSSLELGDSALYFCASSRQGVHGYTFGSGTRLTVV.

The chain recombines TRBV4-3 with TRBJ2-7, with TRBD1 matching over 7 bases. This CDR3 has 15 residues. J gave up 2 bases and V 1 base, and 5 bases lay outside the gene matches. The germline V gene has CDR1 LGHNA and CDR2 YSLEER. The CDR3 region is CASSQVSGTAYEQYF. The CDR3 nucleotides read TGCGCCAGCAGCCAAGTCTCCGGGACAGCCTACGAGCAGTACTTC.

This clone was detected only a few times. The V and J genes are TRBV7-2 and TRBJ1-1; D is unresolved. Between the trimmed V and J ends, which lost 5 bases and 3 bases, there was a span of 10 bases. The CDR3 runs to 13 residues. CDR1 and CDR2 from the germline V gene are SGHTA and FQGNSA. Written as DNA, the CDR3 is TGTGCCAGCAGCATGCGCCCCCACACTGAAGCTTTCTTT. Protein: CASSMRPHTEAFF.